This TCR beta chain was identified during a study of shared clonotypes between healthy human individuals. The study, taken as a whole, reports: An effect of sequencing depth on clonotype sharing among donors was expected. Donors were few, which limited the genetic and exposure-history diversity represented.

Original processing methods: Junction-only sequences without quality scores were provided by ImmunoSEQ, so filtering was different. Here immunoSEQ multiplex PCR was the method, and the copy in TCRdb shows in-frame clones only, minus some. V, J and clone size reflect that table, while D and trimming were determined from the DNA. The sample shows hundreds of thousands of clones, around 77% of them seen only once. Comment on this clone: Its antigen is currently unknown.

Participating donors were healthy, HIV-negative adults free of recent acute infections or vaccinations. In germline, CDR1 is KGHSH, CDR2 LQKENI. Trimming removed 4 bases from V and 4 bases from J; junction bases left unmatched: 3. The CDR3 extends over 14 amino acids. The source of this sequence is a woman aged 40-49 years in good health. Some clones in this sample may be carry-over from other donors' samples. The source material was PBMCs. The chain recombines TRBV18 with TRBJ2-5; 10 positions match TRBD1. The CDR3 is CASSLGQGRETQYF. The CDR3 DNA sequence: TGTGCCAGCTCACTGGGACAGGGGCGAGAGACCCAGTACTTC.